Below are 2 T cell receptor beta chains sequenced from a single sample in a study of blood T cell repertoires in COVID-19. Clones were sequenced by immunoSEQ multiplex PCR, and TCRdb holds only the in-frame ones, with some missing. This sample has approximately 200,000 clones, with 87% found just once. Sequencing was done on a sample of PBMCs or T cells enriched from blood (not recorded which). The receptor set was obtained from a woman aged 30 to 39 who had recovered from COVID-19.

The V gene is TRBV7-9, the J gene TRBJ2-2, with TRBD1 as a possible D gene (6 bases). V lost 5 bases, J lost 7 bases, and 20 bases lay in between. Germline V gene lookup returns CDR1 SEHNR and CDR2 FQNEAQ (reference sequence). There are 16 residues in the CDR3. The CDR3 protein is CASSPRSAGVDGELFF. CDR3 in DNA: TGTGCCAGCAGCCCGCGTTCGGCAGGGGTGGACGGGGAGCTGTTTTTT.

The V gene is TRBV19, the J gene TRBJ2-1; 9 bases are a match to TRBD1. The CDR3 length is 15 residues. V shed 2 bases and J 4 bases; nucleotides not matched to a gene: 3. The germline V gene has CDR1 LNHDA and CDR2 SQIVND (reference sequence). CDR3 nucleotide sequence: TGTGCCAGTAGTATACGACAGGGGGGATACAATGAGCAGTTCTTC. Residues: CASSIRQGGYNEQFF.